This T cell receptor (beta chain) was documented in a study of blood T cells in healthy people across ages. Study findings and constraints: PBMCs that were unsorted prevented a conclusive naive versus antigen-experienced comparison.

Details on this clonotype: Its cognate antigen is unknown.

CDR3 length equals 16 residues. CDR1 SGHTA and CDR2 FQGNSA come from the germline V gene. The trim removed 1 base at V and 4 bases at J, leaving 10 bases unmatched. A second PCR, run for roughly 7 to 12 cycles, used a sample-barcoded 5' primer plus a J-beta primer mix. Each of the cDNA molecules was tagged by a template-switch adaptor with 12 random nucleotides. In TCRdb, the 5' RACE reads were re-called with MiXCR into one record per CDR3 protein. The sample holds about 800,000 distinct CDR3 sequences, 46% seen once. Sequenced material: blood. This rearrangement joins TRBV7-2 to TRBJ2-7, with 7 bases fitting TRBD1. The receptor's source is a man older than 75 in good health. CDR3 sequence reads: CASSLDLGQSSYEQYF. The CDR3 DNA reads TGTGCCAGCAGCTTAGATCTGGGACAGAGTTCTTACGAGCAGTACTTC.